What follows are 14 T cell receptor beta chains derived from one specimen sequenced in a study of T-cell reconstitution after alpha-beta-depleted transplantation in children. Unique molecular identifiers were incorporated during preparation of the TCRbeta library. TCRdb re-called the PCR reads with MiXCR, one entry per CDR3 protein. The data hold 400,000 to 500,000 distinct CDR3 sequences, with approximately 10% observed a single time. The sequenced sample was PBMCs from the stem cell graft donor, obtained from the stem cell graft. The receptors here all came from a human donor who donated a stem cell graft to a child with acute myeloid leukemia.

The rearrangement joins TRBV10-3 to TRBJ1-2, with D perhaps TRBD1 (5 bases). Germline V lookup: CDR1 ENHRY, CDR2 SYGVKD. This CDR3 region has 17 residues. The V end was cut by 0 bases, the J end by 1 base, with 15 bases between. CDR3 region: CAISESVGRAINYGYTF. The CDR3 bases are TGTGCCATCAGTGAGTCGGTGGGCAGGGCAATTAACTATGGCTACACCTTC.

The gene calls are TRBV4-3 and TRBJ2-7; weak D call: TRBD2 (5 bases). CDR3 length: 14 amino acids. V gave up 5 bases and J gave up 4 bases, with 15 bases separating them. Germline V gives CDR1 LGHNA, CDR2 YSLEER. The CDR3 DNA reads as TGCGCCAGCAGCGAAGCCGTAGCGTCATACGAGCAGTACTTC. Its protein is CASSEAVASYEQYF.

The chain has TRBV6-1 and TRBJ2-5; 7 nucleotides align to TRBD1. Germline lookup yields CDR1 MNHNS and CDR2 SASEGT. V lost 3 bases to trimming and J lost 5 bases; unmatched junction nucleotides: 6. The CDR3 contains 14 residues. This CDR3 is CASSDGRQGETQYF. CDR3 DNA: TGTGCCAGCAGTGACGGAAGACAGGGCGAGACCCAGTACTTC.

The chain uses TRBV27 and TRBJ2-3; 13 bases match TRBD2. This CDR3 is built from 19 residues. CDR1 is MNHEY, CDR2 SMNVEV, per germline (reference sequence). V dropped 4 bases and J dropped 7; count of bases not matched to a gene: 17. CDR3 residues: CASSSLVPGLAGTRNTQYF. CDR3 in DNA: TGTGCCAGCAGTTCCCTGGTCCCGGGACTAGCGGGGACGCGTAATACGCAGTATTTT.

This clonotype was detected a few times. V and J are TRBV15 and TRBJ2-7; D tentatively fits TRBD1 or TRBD2 (5 bases each). Looked up from germline, CDR1 is LNHNV and CDR2 is YYDKDF (reference sequence). CDR3 length: 14 amino acids. V lost 1 base and J lost 5, with 12 bases in between. CDR3 sequence (DNA): TGTGCCACCAGCAGAGGTGCACTGGGGGACGAGCAGTACTTC. Its protein product is CATSRGALGDEQYF.

The V and J genes are TRBV11-3 and TRBJ2-7; weak D call: TRBD1 (6 bases). CDR3 size: 14 residues. V was shortened by 2 bases and J by 4 bases, with 12 bases between the two germline ends. Germline lookup yields CDR1 SGHNT and CDR2 YENEEA. CDR3 loop: CASSLWGLGYEQYF. The CDR3 DNA is TGTGCCAGCAGCTTATGGGGGCTAGGGTACGAGCAGTACTTC.

This clonotype came up a few times. The chain employs TRBV15 and TRBJ1-2; TRBD1 matches at 9 bases. This CDR3 region has 19 residues. V lost 1 base to trimming and J lost 2 bases; unmatched junction nucleotides: 14. Looked up from germline, CDR1 is LNHNV and CDR2 is YYDKDF (reference sequence). The CDR3 DNA follows: TGTGCCACCAGCAGAGGTCGGGGCGGGACAGGGCCCCGGAACTATGGCTACACCTTC. It yields the protein CATSRGRGGTGPRNYGYTF.

This clonotype was detected a few times. V and J are TRBV7-9 and TRBJ2-5, with 8 bases matching TRBD2. Germline lookup yields CDR1 SEHNR and CDR2 FQNEAQ (reference sequence). The length of the CDR3 is 17 residues. V shed 1 base, J shed 1 base, and the junction held 8 bases outside the gene matches. CDR3 coding DNA: TGTGCCAGCAGCTTAGGTAGACTAGCGAACATCCAAGAGACCCAGTACTTC. Translating it yields CASSLGRLANIQETQYF.

This clonotype was observed a handful of times. V is TRBV3-1 and J is TRBJ2-1; D gene ambiguous. The V end was cut by 1 base, the J end by 0 bases, with 7 bases between. The CDR3 length is 15 residues. From germline, CDR1 is LGHDT and CDR2 YNNKEL (reference sequence). CDR3 nucleotides: TGTGCCAGCAGCCAAGCCAGCAGCTCCTACAATGAGCAGTTCTTC. Translation gives CASSQASSSYNEQFF.

The V gene is TRBV18, the J gene TRBJ2-6; the D call may be TRBD1 or TRBD2 (5 bases each). The CDR3 runs 17 residues. V lost 2 bases and J lost 0, with 11 bases in between. Per the germline V gene, CDR1 is KGHSH and CDR2 is LQKENI. The CDR3 nucleotides read TGTGCCAGCTCACCAGGATGGGGGAGCTCTGGGGCCAACGTCCTGACTTTC. Its translation is CASSPGWGSSGANVLTF.

This clonotype appeared a few times. The chain joins TRBV6-2 or TRBV6-3 to TRBJ2-1; D assignment may be TRBD1 or TRBD2 (5 bases each). The V gene lost 7 bases and the J gene lost 2 bases, with 15 bases spanning the gap. This CDR3 has 15 residues. Germline V lookup: CDR1 MNHEY, CDR2 SVGEGT. In nucleotides, the CDR3 is TGTGCCAGCACCCTTTGGGGGAGCACCTACAATGAGCAGTTCTTC. It codes for CASTLWGSTYNEQFF.

The sample holds a few counts of this clonotype. The chain employs TRBV11-3 and TRBJ2-2, with TRBD1 matching 8 bases. This CDR3 contains 14 residues. From germline, CDR1 is SGHNT and CDR2 YENEEA. V gave up 5 bases and J gave up 7 bases; unmatched junction bases: 6. The CDR3 bases are TGTGCCAGCAGCCTACAGGGGGGTGACGGGGAGCTGTTTTTT. This sequence encodes CASSLQGGDGELFF. Full variable domain (remainder filled in from reference TRBV11-3 and TRBJ2-2): EAGVVQSPRYKIIEKKQPVAFWCNPISGHNTLYWYLQNLGQGPELLIRYENEEAVDDSQLPKDRFSAERLKGVDSTLKIQPAELGDSAVYLCASSLQGGDGELFFGEGSRLTVL.

There are a few counts of this clonotype. CDR3 DNA: TGCAGTGCTACGGACAGGGACAATGAAAAACTGTTTTTT. Protein product: CSATDRDNEKLFF. This rearrangement joins TRBV20-1 to TRBJ1-4; TRBD1 aligns across 8 bases. Germline V gene sequence: CDR1 DFQATT, CDR2 SNEGSKA (reference sequence). This CDR3 comprises 13 residues. V was pared by 4 bases and J by 5 bases, with 3 bases of the junction left unmatched.

The V and J genes are TRBV7-2 and TRBJ1-5, with no clear D. In germline, CDR1 is SGHTA, CDR2 FQGNSA. Trimming left V 5 bases short and J 5 bases short, with 7 bases between. This CDR3 is built from 12 residues. The CDR3 spells CASSRPDQPQHF. CDR3 coding DNA: TGTGCCAGCAGCCGACCTGATCAGCCCCAGCATTTT. Supplemented by reference TRBV7-2 and TRBJ1-5, the full variable domain reads GAGVSQSPSNKVTEKGKDVELRCDPISGHTALYWYRQSLGQGLEFLIYFQGNSAPDKSGLPSDRFSAERTGGSVSTLTIQRTQQEDSAVYLCASSRPDQPQHFGDGTRLSIL.